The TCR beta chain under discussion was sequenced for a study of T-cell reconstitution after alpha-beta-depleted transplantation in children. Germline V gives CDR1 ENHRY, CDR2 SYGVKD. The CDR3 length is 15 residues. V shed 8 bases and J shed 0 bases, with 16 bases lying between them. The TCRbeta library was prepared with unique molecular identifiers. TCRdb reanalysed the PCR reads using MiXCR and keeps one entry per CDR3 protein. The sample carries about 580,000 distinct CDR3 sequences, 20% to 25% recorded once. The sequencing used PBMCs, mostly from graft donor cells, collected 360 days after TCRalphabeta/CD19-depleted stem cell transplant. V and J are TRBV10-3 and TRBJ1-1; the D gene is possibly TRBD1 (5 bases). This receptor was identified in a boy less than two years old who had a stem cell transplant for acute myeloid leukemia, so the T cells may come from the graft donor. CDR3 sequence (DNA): TGTGCCATCGGGGGGTTTTCAGGGATGAACACTGAAGCTTTCTTT. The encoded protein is CAIGGFSGMNTEAFF.